Each of the 26 T cell receptor beta chains below was sequenced from the same sample in a study of cytomegalovirus exposure and HLA in healthy donors. With 60 Vbeta and 13 Jbeta primers, the PCR was carried out. Libraries were prepared by immunoSEQ multiplex PCR; TCRdb keeps only in-frame clonotypes and omits some of them. The top ten clones hold under 8.5% of a sample with about 83,000 clones, about two thirds of them seen once. The sequenced material came from PBMCs. The receptors here all came from a man between 60 and 70 years old in good health and CMV-seronegative.

The V call is TRBV19, the J call TRBJ1-3; D call uncertain. V was pared by 6 bases and J by 1 base, with 16 bases between. There are 16 residues in the CDR3. Germline V gene sequence: CDR1 LNHDA, CDR2 SQIVND (reference sequence). The chain's CDR3 is CASSPNGVQSGNTIYF. For the CDR3, the DNA is TGTGCCAGTAGCCCGAACGGGGTCCAGTCTGGAAACACCATATATTTT. Combining the CDR3 with reference TRBV19 and TRBJ1-3 gives the whole variable domain DGGITQSPKYLFRKEGQNVTLSCEQNLNHDAMYWYRQDPGQGLRLIYYSQIVNDFQKGDIAEGYSVSREKKESFPLTVTSAQKNPTAFYLCASSPNGVQSGNTIYFGEGSWLTVV.

Worth noting for this clone: The same CDR3 can be traced to other DNA sequences in this sample. The chain has TRBV9 and TRBJ2-7, with 8 bases lining up with TRBD2. This CDR3 region has 16 residues. Germline V gives CDR1 SGDLS, CDR2 YYNGEE. Losses at the gene ends were 0 bases for V and 1 base for J; bases not matched to a gene: 6. CDR3 residues: CASSVGPSGSSYEQYF. CDR3 nucleotide sequence: TGTGCCAGCAGCGTAGGGCCTAGCGGGTCATCCTACGAGCAGTACTTC. The full variable domain, completed using reference TRBV9 and TRBJ2-7, is DSGVTQTPKHLITATGQRVTLRCSPRSGDLSVYWYQQSLDQGLQFLIQYYNGEERAKGNILERFSAQQFPDLHSELNLSSLELGDSALYFCASSVGPSGSSYEQYFGPGTRLTVT.

The rearrangement links TRBV5-1 to TRBJ2-3; no definite D call. The V gene lost 0 bases and the J gene lost 6 bases, with 14 bases spanning the gap. Germline loops: CDR1 SGHRS, CDR2 YFSETQ. This CDR3 is built from 15 residues. DNA for the CDR3: TGCGCCAGCAGCTTGGGGGCAGCAGAAGCTGATACGCAGTATTTT. This gives the protein CASSLGAAEADTQYF. Full variable domain (remainder filled in from reference TRBV5-1 and TRBJ2-3): KAGVTQTPRYLIKTRGQQVTLSCSPISGHRSVSWYQQTPGQGLQFLFEYFSETQRNKGNFPGRFSGRQFSNSRSEMNVSTLELGDSALYLCASSLGAAEADTQYFGPGTRLTVL.

A remark on this clone: Other DNA sequences from this sample encode an identical CDR3 as well. The rearrangement uses TRBV7-2 and TRBJ2-5; 9 bases line up with TRBD2. Germline CDR1 reads SGHTA; CDR2 reads FQGNSA. This CDR3 contains 14 residues. Trimming at V came to 4 bases and at J to 3 bases, leaving 3 bases not matched to a gene. As DNA, the CDR3 is TGTGCCAGCAGCTCGCTAGCGGGGAAAGAGACCCAGTACTTC. This codes for CASSSLAGKETQYF.

The chain is built from TRBV6-1 and TRBJ1-5; D is unresolved. V lost 6 bases and J 5 bases, leaving 11 bases between the germline ends. CDR3 length: 13 amino acids. Germline V lookup: CDR1 MNHNS, CDR2 SASEGT. This chain's CDR3 is CASRETPDQPQHF. The CDR3 DNA sequence: TGTGCCAGCAGAGAGACACCTGATCAGCCCCAGCATTTT.

This clone was seen a handful of times. The rearrangement joins TRBV27 to TRBJ2-4, with 11 bases that match TRBD2. The CDR3 is 14 amino acids. With V trimmed by 5 bases and J by 6 bases, 3 bases remained unmatched. Per the germline V gene, CDR1 is MNHEY and CDR2 is SMNVEV (reference sequence). This CDR3 reads CASSPGLAGNIQYF. The CDR3 DNA is TGTGCCAGCAGTCCCGGACTAGCGGGAAACATTCAGTACTTC.

This clone has only a few counts. This chain uses TRBV7-9 with TRBJ2-4; TRBD1 aligns across 10 bases. This CDR3 is built from 18 residues. The germline V gene encodes CDR1 SEHNR and CDR2 FQNEAQ (reference sequence). Losses at the gene ends were 3 bases for V and 0 bases for J; bases not matched to a gene: 8. This CDR3 is CASSFEGQGFLAKNIQYF. The CDR3 coding sequence is TGTGCCAGCAGCTTTGAGGGACAGGGGTTTTTAGCCAAAAACATTCAGTACTTC. The full variable domain, its missing parts supplied by reference TRBV7-9 and TRBJ2-4, is DTGVSQNPRHKITKRGQNVTFRCDPISEHNRLYWYRQTLGQGPEFLTYFQNEAQLEKSRLLSDRFSAERPKGSFSTLEIQRTEQGDSAMYLCASSFEGQGFLAKNIQYFGAGTRLSVL.

This sequence joins TRBV11-2 and TRBJ1-4; unclear D gene. CDR1 is SGHAT, CDR2 FQNNGV, per germline. V was shortened by 1 base and J by 4 bases, with 13 bases between the two germline ends. CDR3 length: 16 residues. The CDR3 region has the DNA TGTGCCAGCAGCTTAGCCCTTGACCGGGTTAATGAAAAACTGTTTTTT. Protein sequence: CASSLALDRVNEKLFF.

This chain links TRBV7-6 with TRBJ2-1, with no clear D. Germline CDR1 SGHVS, CDR2 FNYEAQ. This CDR3 region has 12 residues. V lost 1 base and J 10 bases, leaving 8 bases between the germline ends. CDR3 loop: CASSLGSLEQFF. CDR3 coding DNA: TGTGCCAGCAGCTTAGGGTCACTCGAGCAGTTCTTC.

The chain uses TRBV18 and TRBJ2-1; TRBD2 matches 7 bases. CDR3 length: 12 residues. J gave up 10 bases and V 6 bases, and 6 bases lay outside the gene matches. Germline V gene sequence: CDR1 KGHSH, CDR2 LQKENI. CDR3 DNA sequence: TGTGCCAGCTCGGGGGGGGTTAACGAGCAGTTCTTC. Translating gives CASSGGVNEQFF.

The rearrangement uses TRBV6-1 and TRBJ2-7; TRBD1 agrees at 8 bases. The CDR3 has 15 residues. The V gene end was trimmed by 1 base and the J gene end by 3 bases; junction bases not matched to a gene: 5. Germline-derived CDR1 and CDR2 are MNHNS and SASEGT. DNA of the CDR3: TGTGCCAGCAGTGAAGGGACAGGGAGGTTCTACGAGCAGTACTTC. As protein: CASSEGTGRFYEQYF.

This chain connects TRBV10-2 to TRBJ2-7; D may be TRBD1 (6 bases). CDR3 length equals 19 residues. Germline CDR1 is WSHSY and CDR2 is SAAADI. Trimming removed 3 bases from V and 2 bases from J, with 26 bases in between. For the CDR3, the DNA is TGCGCCAGCAGTGATAATGGGGGCGGTACCAGCCTGGAACCCTACGAGCAGTACTTC. Translating it yields CASSDNGGGTSLEPYEQYF.

This clone turned up a few times. The chain links TRBV5-4 to TRBJ1-3; 7 bases line up with TRBD1. The CDR3 has 14 residues. Germline V lookup: CDR1 SGHNT, CDR2 YYREEE (reference sequence). Losses at the gene ends were 4 bases for V and 3 bases for J; bases not matched to a gene: 4. The CDR3 DNA reads TGTGCCAGCAGCGGCGGGACAGTTGGAAACACCATATATTTT. Its protein is CASSGGTVGNTIYF.

In its sample, this clone was seen a few times. The chain is built from TRBV29-1 and TRBJ2-5, with D maybe TRBD1 (6 bases). V shed 6 bases and J shed 0 bases, with 14 bases lying between them. This CDR3 contains 14 residues. Germline V CDR1 and CDR2: SQVTM, ANQGSEA. The DNA of the CDR3 is TGCAGCGTGGCTCTTTGGGGGCACCAAGAGACCCAGTACTTC. Translating it yields CSVALWGHQETQYF. The variable domain in full, completed from reference TRBV29-1 and TRBJ2-5, reads SAVISQKPSRDICQRGTSLTIQCQVDSQVTMMFWYRQQPGQSLTLIATANQGSEATYESGFVIDKFPISRPNLTFSTLTVSNMSPEDSSIYLCSVALWGHQETQYFGPGTRLLVL.

In its sample, this clone was seen once. The chain links TRBV10-2 to TRBJ1-5; the match to TRBD1 covers 7 bases. The CDR3 consists of 16 residues. With 6 bases clipped from V and 5 bases from J, the junction kept 13 bases outside the gene matches. Germline V CDR1 and CDR2: WSHSY, SAAADI. The CDR3: CASRETTGAGYQPQHF. The DNA for the CDR3 is TGCGCCAGCAGAGAGACTACAGGGGCCGGTTATCAGCCCCAGCATTTT.

V is TRBV7-6 and J is TRBJ2-7, with D maybe TRBD2 (6 bases). The V end lost 0 bases, the J end lost 2 bases, and 8 bases lay between the germline ends. CDR1 is SGHVS and CDR2 is FNYEAQ in the germline V gene. The CDR3 spans 14 residues. The CDR3 nucleotides are TGTGCCAGCAGCTTAGCACGGGAGACCTACGAGCAGTACTTC. It codes for CASSLARETYEQYF.

The chain combines TRBV6-5 with TRBJ2-1; D gene unclear. CDR1 MNHEY and CDR2 SVGAGI come from the germline V gene. CDR3 length: 14 residues. V was cut by 7 bases and J by 0 bases, with 10 bases left in between. Written as DNA, the CDR3 is TGTGCCAGCACGACTTCCAGCTCCTACAATGAGCAGTTCTTC. Protein product: CASTTSSSYNEQFF.

V usage is TRBV4-1 and J usage is TRBJ2-3; 11 positions agree with TRBD1. The CDR3 totals 17 residues. Germline values: CDR1 MGHRA, CDR2 YSYEKL. Losses at the gene ends were 1 base for V and 1 base for J; bases not matched to a gene: 4. The CDR3 nucleotides read TGCGCCAGCAGCCAAGGGAGGGGACAGGGGGGCACAGATACGCAGTATTTT. Protein sequence: CASSQGRGQGGTDTQYF.

The chain employs TRBV15 and TRBJ2-5; D might be TRBD2 (5 bases). CDR1 and CDR2 from the germline V gene are LNHNV and YYDKDF (reference sequence). Trimming removed 3 bases from V and 3 bases from J, with 14 bases in between. The CDR3 sequence is 15 residues long. The CDR3 loop is CATSSSTSFEETQYF. CDR3 coding DNA: TGTGCCACCAGCAGTTCTACTAGTTTTGAAGAGACCCAGTACTTC.

This chain uses TRBV7-9 with TRBJ1-3; D gene ambiguous. Trimming stripped 6 bases from V and 0 bases from J, with 9 bases between. Germline V gene sequence: CDR1 SEHNR, CDR2 FQNEAQ (reference sequence). CDR3 size: 14 residues. The CDR3 sequence: CASSLLSSGNTIYF. The CDR3 DNA sequence: TGTGCCAGCAGTTTGTTGAGCTCTGGAAACACCATATATTTT.

V gene TRBV2 combines with J gene TRBJ2-2; D is possibly TRBD2 (5 bases). V was trimmed by 3 bases and J by 4 bases, leaving 12 bases between them. CDR3 length equals 15 residues. Germline-derived CDR1 and CDR2 are SNHLY and FYNNEI. The CDR3, as DNA: TGTGCCAGCAGTGACCTGCCAGGAGGCACCGGGGAGCTGTTTTTT. Amino acids: CASSDLPGGTGELFF.

The V and J genes are TRBV28 and TRBJ2-5; 7 bases line up with TRBD2. Germline assignment: CDR1 MDHEN and CDR2 SYDVKM. With 6 bases clipped from V and 4 bases from J, the junction kept 5 bases outside the gene matches. CDR3 size: 13 residues. CDR3 in DNA: TGTGCCAGCAGGTTAACTAGCGTAGAGACCCAGTACTTC. Amino acids: CASRLTSVETQYF.

This clone has just a few counts. The genes are TRBV5-5 and TRBJ2-5; 12 positions match TRBD1. The V and J ends lost 4 bases and 6 bases, in that order; junction bases with no gene match: 4. Germline V gene lookup returns CDR1 SGHKS and CDR2 YYEKEE (reference sequence). The CDR3 sequence is 14 residues long. This CDR3 reads CASSAGQGAQTQYF. CDR3 coding DNA: TGTGCCAGCAGCGCGGGACAGGGGGCTCAGACCCAGTACTTC.

The rearrangement joins TRBV19 to TRBJ2-1; 12 nucleotides line up with TRBD2. The CDR3 length is 15 residues. Trimming took 6 bases from V and 4 from J; bases not matched to a gene: 4. Germline V CDR1 and CDR2: LNHDA, SQIVND (reference sequence). CDR3: CASRTSGGPYNEQFF. The CDR3 DNA is TGTGCCAGTAGGACTAGCGGGGGCCCGTACAATGAGCAGTTCTTC.

This clone appeared a few times. This chain links TRBV9 with TRBJ1-2; 8 nucleotides align to TRBD1. This CDR3 contains 14 residues. V trimming: 3 bases; J trimming: 4 bases; junction bases outside the gene matches: 5. CDR1 SGDLS and CDR2 YYNGEE come from the germline V gene. The CDR3 is CASSEGQGTYGYTF. The DNA for the CDR3 is TGTGCCAGCAGCGAAGGACAGGGAACCTATGGCTACACCTTC.

The chain links TRBV6-4 to TRBJ2-2; 8 bases map to TRBD1. From germline, CDR1 is MRHNA and CDR2 SNTAGT. The CDR3 runs to 16 residues. The J segment lost 2 bases and the V segment lost 8 bases, leaving 10 bases of the junction unmatched. The CDR3 sequence: CASSPPDRANTGELFF. The CDR3 nucleotides are TGTGCCAGCTCGCCCCCGGACAGGGCTAACACCGGGGAGCTGTTTTTT.